Listed below are T cell receptor beta chains from one sample, sequenced in a study of T-cell reconstitution after alpha-beta-depleted transplantation in children. Each CDR3 protein is one row after TCRdb ran MiXCR on the PCR reads. The sample lists around 240,000 distinct CDR3 sequences, around 8.9% seen once, with about 5% in the top ten. The material was PBMCs from the stem cell graft donor, obtained from the stem cell graft. The origin of the receptors is a human donor who donated a stem cell graft to a child with SCID. Each CDR3 is given with its conserved first and last residue. D genes are given only for firm matches. Not every row has a clone size; where given, it reads once, few, many or a size class.

clone size: many; D gene: NA; V gene: TRBV5-1; J gene: TRBJ2-3; CDR3 DNA: TGCGCCAGCAGCCTCGACGGGGGCCGCACAGATACGCAGTATTTT; CDR3 protein: CASSLDGGRTDTQYF
clone size: many; D gene: NA; V gene: TRBV20-1; J gene: TRBJ1-6; CDR3 DNA: TGCAGTGCTAGGTCGCGGAGCTCCTATAATTCACCCCTCCACTTT; CDR3 protein: CSARSRSSYNSPLHF
clone size: many; D gene: NA; V gene: TRBV5-1; J gene: TRBJ2-1; CDR3 DNA: TGCGCCAGCAGCCCCCTTGCGGGCTATGAGCAGTTCTTC; CDR3 protein: CASSPLAGYEQFF
clone size: few; D gene: NA; V gene: TRBV7-7; J gene: TRBJ2-7; CDR3 DNA: TGTGCCAGCAGCTTAGGGGCGGACTACGAGCAGTACTTC; CDR3 protein: CASSLGADYEQYF
clone size: NA; D gene: NA; V gene: TRBV28; J gene: TRBJ2-7; CDR3 DNA: TGTGCCAGCAGTTTCCCCGGGGAACAATCCTACGAGCAGTACTTC; CDR3 protein: CASSFPGEQSYEQYF
clone size: many; D gene: NA; V gene: TRBV5-1; J gene: TRBJ2-1; CDR3 DNA: TGCGCCAGCAGCGTGCGGACAGACTCTGAGCAGTTCTTC; CDR3 protein: CASSVRTDSEQFF
clone size: few; D gene: NA; V gene: TRBV13; J gene: TRBJ2-7; CDR3 DNA: TGTGCCAGCAGCCTCTCCAGGGATCGGCCCGGCGGCGAGCAGTACTTC; CDR3 protein: CASSLSRDRPGGEQYF
clone size: many; D gene: TRBD2; V gene: TRBV27; J gene: TRBJ2-3; CDR3 DNA: TGTGCCAGCAGTTTATGGACTAGCGGGGGCCATACGGATACGCAGTATTTT; CDR3 protein: CASSLWTSGGHTDTQYF
clone size: many; D gene: NA; V gene: TRBV7-8; J gene: TRBJ2-7; CDR3 DNA: TGTGCCGTCTCGGCAGGGGGGTACGAGCAGTACTTC; CDR3 protein: CAVSAGGYEQYF
clone size: many; D gene: TRBD1; V gene: TRBV5-1; J gene: TRBJ1-2; CDR3 DNA: TGCGCCAGCAGCACTGGACAGGGGAGCTATTCTGGCTACACCTTC; CDR3 protein: CASSTGQGSYSGYTF
clone size: many; D gene: NA; V gene: TRBV20-1; J gene: TRBJ1-1; CDR3 DNA: TGCAGTGCTAGACGGACGGAGAACACTGAAGCTTTCTTT; CDR3 protein: CSARRTENTEAFF
clone size: NA; D gene: NA; V gene: TRBV6-2/TRBV6-3; J gene: TRBJ2-2; CDR3 DNA: TGTGCCAGCAGAGACCCGTTGGGGGAGCTGTTTTTT; CDR3 protein: CASRDPLGELFF
clone size: many; D gene: NA; V gene: TRBV5-1; J gene: TRBJ1-5; CDR3 DNA: TGCGCCAGCAGCTTGTCAGCGGGTCAGCCCCAGCATTTT; CDR3 protein: CASSLSAGQPQHF
clone size: few; D gene: NA; V gene: TRBV30; J gene: TRBJ2-5; CDR3 DNA: TGTGCCTGGAGTGTAGGTCCAGGGTCGAGGGAGACCCAGTACTTC; CDR3 protein: CAWSVGPGSRETQYF
clone size: many; D gene: NA; V gene: TRBV12-3/TRBV12-4; J gene: TRBJ2-1; CDR3 DNA: TGTGCCAGCAGCCCTACTCTACCCCGGTACGGGAATGAGCAGTTCTTC; CDR3 protein: CASSPTLPRYGNEQFF
clone size: NA; D gene: NA; V gene: TRBV15; J gene: TRBJ2-3; CDR3 DNA: TGTGCCACCAGAGAAGGGCAGACGTTAGCAGATACGCAGTATTTT; CDR3 protein: CATREGQTLADTQYF
clone size: many; D gene: TRBD2; V gene: TRBV11-1; J gene: TRBJ2-5; CDR3 DNA: TGTGCCAGCAGCTTAGGGCCGGGACTAGCAGAAGAGACCCAGTACTTC; CDR3 protein: CASSLGPGLAEETQYF
clone size: many; D gene: NA; V gene: TRBV12-3/TRBV12-4; J gene: TRBJ2-1; CDR3 DNA: TGTGCCAGCAGTTCAAGTTGGACTGTTTTTGAGCAGTTCTTC; CDR3 protein: CASSSSWTVFEQFF
clone size: many; D gene: TRBD2; V gene: TRBV4-1; J gene: TRBJ2-1; CDR3 DNA: TGCGCCAGCAGCCAAGGACCCGGGACTAGCTACCTAAGCTCCTACAATGAGCAGTTCTTC; CDR3 protein: CASSQGPGTSYLSSYNEQFF
clone size: many; D gene: NA; V gene: TRBV20-1; J gene: TRBJ1-6; CDR3 DNA: TGCAGTGCCCGCAATGTGGGAGATTCACCCCTCCACTTT; CDR3 protein: CSARNVGDSPLHF
clone size: many; D gene: NA; V gene: TRBV28; J gene: TRBJ2-3; CDR3 DNA: TGTGCCAGCAGTTTACTACAGGGCACAGATACGCAGTATTTT; CDR3 protein: CASSLLQGTDTQYF
clone size: many; D gene: TRBD1; V gene: TRBV7-2; J gene: TRBJ2-3; CDR3 DNA: TGTGCCAGCAGCTTACCGACCAGGGGGCGAGATACGCAGTATTTT; CDR3 protein: CASSLPTRGRDTQYF
clone size: many; D gene: NA; V gene: TRBV20-1; J gene: TRBJ2-1; CDR3 DNA: TGCAGTGCTAGAATTGGGGGCTATTGGAATGAGCAGTTCTTC; CDR3 protein: CSARIGGYWNEQFF
clone size: many; D gene: TRBD2; V gene: TRBV5-6; J gene: TRBJ2-1; CDR3 DNA: TGTGCCAGCAGCTTCACTAGCGGGGGGGGAGTTGAGCAGTTCTTC; CDR3 protein: CASSFTSGGGVEQFF
clone size: many; D gene: TRBD2; V gene: TRBV4-2; J gene: TRBJ2-1; CDR3 DNA: TGTGCCAGCAGCCCTCGGGGGGGACTCTACAATGAGCAGTTCTTC; CDR3 protein: CASSPRGGLYNEQFF
clone size: many; D gene: NA; V gene: TRBV7-2; J gene: TRBJ1-3; CDR3 DNA: TGTGCCAGCAGCCGAAACCTTTTGGACCTAAACACCATATATTTT; CDR3 protein: CASSRNLLDLNTIYF
clone size: many; D gene: NA; V gene: TRBV4-1; J gene: TRBJ1-5; CDR3 DNA: TGCGCCAGCAGCCGGGCTGGATCTAGCAATCAGCCCCAGCATTTT; CDR3 protein: CASSRAGSSNQPQHF
clone size: many; D gene: NA; V gene: TRBV6-5; J gene: TRBJ2-7; CDR3 DNA: TGTGCCAGCAGTTACTCCGGGTCCCACGGGGGCGAGCAGTACTTC; CDR3 protein: CASSYSGSHGGEQYF
clone size: NA; D gene: NA; V gene: TRBV5-1; J gene: TRBJ2-6; CDR3 DNA: TGCGCCAGCAGCTTGTGGCAGTCTGGGGCCAACGTCCTGACTTTC; CDR3 protein: CASSLWQSGANVLTF
clone size: many; D gene: NA; V gene: TRBV7-9; J gene: TRBJ2-3; CDR3 DNA: TGTGCCAGCAGCTTGTTACCAGATACGCAGTATTTT; CDR3 protein: CASSLLPDTQYF
clone size: many; D gene: TRBD2; V gene: TRBV7-3; J gene: TRBJ2-1; CDR3 DNA: TGTGCCAGCAGCTTAGGGCGGGGGGGCAGTGAGCAGTTCTTC; CDR3 protein: CASSLGRGGSEQFF
clone size: NA; D gene: TRBD2; V gene: TRBV4-1; J gene: TRBJ2-1; CDR3 DNA: TGCGCCAGCAGCCAAAGTCGGGACTACTCTAATTCCTACAATGAGCAGTTCTTC; CDR3 protein: CASSQSRDYSNSYNEQFF
clone size: many; D gene: NA; V gene: TRBV2; J gene: TRBJ2-2; CDR3 DNA: TGTGCCAGCAGTGAAAATCAGCCGCACACCGGGGAGCTGTTTTTT; CDR3 protein: CASSENQPHTGELFF
clone size: many; D gene: NA; V gene: TRBV2; J gene: TRBJ1-1; CDR3 DNA: TGTGCCAGCAGTGTTTTACGGGGGGCTGAAGCTTTCTTT; CDR3 protein: CASSVLRGAEAFF
clone size: many; D gene: TRBD1; V gene: TRBV20-1; J gene: TRBJ1-5; CDR3 DNA: TGCAGTGCTCTGTCGGCAGGGGGCTACAATCAGCCCCAGCATTTT; CDR3 protein: CSALSAGGYNQPQHF